This T cell receptor beta chain was sequenced for a study of cytomegalovirus exposure and HLA in healthy donors. Study details: Sequencing of some 190 million T cells in an earlier analysis found roughly 120 million unique TCR beta sequences.

Study-level points and caveats: According to an earlier analysis, most TCR beta V segments yielded productive rearrangements about 87% or about 30% of the time. Later analysis showed TCR association rates varying by HLA locus, highest for DRB1 and lowest for HLA-C. Later, an analysis found that common viral pathogens appeared to be linked with several of the most significant clusters.

V shed 5 bases and J 5 bases; nucleotides not matched to a gene: 11. Germline V gene data show CDR1 as MNHNY and CDR2 as SVGAGI (reference sequence). The CDR3 consists of 15 residues. PCR primers comprised 60 Vbeta and 13 Jbeta primers. Some clones are missing from TCRdb's copy, which holds only in-frame ones; the method was immunoSEQ multiplex PCR. The repertoire table contains fewer than 150,000 clones. On this clone: As yet, its antigen is unknown.

Sample: PBMCs. This clonotype originated in a man between 40 and 49 years old in good health and CMV-seronegative. The chain recombines TRBV6-6 with TRBJ2-7; 8 nucleotides line up with TRBD1. In DNA form, the CDR3 reads TGTGCCAGCAGTATGGGGACAGGCGGCGGGGACGAGCAGTACTTC. This gives the protein CASSMGTGGGDEQYF.